The sequence of this T cell receptor beta chain was determined in a study of shared clonotypes between healthy human individuals. Broader study findings: It was the non-shared clonotypes that had lower generation probabilities than clonotypes shared by all four donors.

CDR3 length: 13 amino acids. The germline V gene has CDR1 MNHEY and CDR2 SVGAGI. Losses at the gene ends were 8 bases for V and 2 bases for J; bases not matched to a gene: 4. Adult donors, all healthy and HIV-negative, had no recent acute infections or vaccinations. The CD4+ fraction was divided into a CD45RA+ naive subset and a CD45RA-negative memory subset. Some clones are missing from TCRdb's copy, which holds only in-frame ones; the method was immunoSEQ multiplex PCR. This sample has over 1.5 million clones, with roughly 98% found just once. Comment on this clone: Its antigen is undetermined.

This receptor was taken from a man between 25 and 39 years old in good health. The material sequenced was naive CD4+ T cells sorted from blood. Subset meaning: CD45RA+ positively selected. The V and J genes are TRBV6-5 and TRBJ1-1; 8 nucleotides match TRBD1. CDR3 nucleotide sequence: TGTGCCAGCGGGGACAGGCTAAACACTGAAGCTTTCTTT. Encoded protein: CASGDRLNTEAFF.